This T cell receptor beta chain emerged from a study of OX40 agonist ivuxolimab in advanced cancers. The table came from immunoSEQ multiplex PCR; TCRdb's copy has only in-frame clones and leaves some out. The sample has over 30,000 clones, 65% to 75% seen once. Trimming shortened V by 5 bases and J by 7 bases, and 20 bases separated the two germline ends. This CDR3 comprises 15 residues. The germline V gene has CDR1 MNHNS and CDR2 SASEGT. The source material was CD4+ or CD8+ T cells sorted from blood, sampled in a trial of the OX40 agonist ivuxolimab. The receptor was derived from an adult with an advanced solid tumor such as melanoma, head and neck, liver or kidney cancer. V is TRBV6-1 and J is TRBJ1-2, with D possibly TRBD1 on 6 matching bases. CDR3 loop: CASSQRPGGAVGYTF. CDR3 sequence (DNA): TGTGCCAGCAGTCAAAGGCCTGGGGGCGCGGTTGGCTACACCTTC.